Shown below are 13 T cell receptor beta chains from a single sample sequenced in a study of T-cell reconstitution after alpha-beta-depleted transplantation in children (dated by TCRdb to between 2015 and 2016). The library came from PCR. Sequencing was performed on an Illumina HiSeq 2500. Molecular barcoding was employed in the preparation of TCR libraries, with unique molecular identifiers being used to normalize TCRbeta repertoire quantification. Starting from the raw public reads, TCRdb applied fastp trimming at Q25, assembled clones with MiXCR and retained in-frame beta chains. Each CDR3 protein gets just one entry, which takes the most common genes and DNA from the rows behind it. This sample lists roughly 500,000 distinct CDR3 sequences; approximately 32% were detected once. 2% to 3% of the sample goes to the ten largest clones. This sample comprised PBMCs from the stem cell graft donor, obtained from the stem cell graft. The receptors stem from a human donor who donated a stem cell graft to a child with aplastic anemia.

The chain has TRBV5-1 and TRBJ1-3, with D unclear. CDR3 length: 14 residues. The V gene's germline CDR1 is SGHRS and CDR2 YFSETQ. With 0 bases removed from V and 3 bases from J, the gap between germline ends came to 7 bases. In DNA form, the CDR3 reads TGCGCCAGCAGCTTGGGGACCCTTGGAAACACCATATATTTT. Translating it yields CASSLGTLGNTIYF. The full variable domain, in which reference TRBV5-1 and TRBJ1-3 provide the parts outside the CDR3, is KAGVTQTPRYLIKTRGQQVTLSCSPISGHRSVSWYQQTPGQGLQFLFEYFSETQRNKGNFPGRFSGRQFSNSRSEMNVSTLELGDSALYLCASSLGTLGNTIYFGEGSWLTVV.

This rearrangement joins TRBV5-6 to TRBJ2-1; 9 positions match TRBD2. Germline CDR1 and CDR2: SGHDT and YYEEEE. Germline trimming cut 4 bases from V and 8 bases from J; bases unmatched to any gene: 13. This CDR3 contains 16 residues. The CDR3 nucleotides are TGTGCCAGCAGCGCGGGGGGTAGCGGGAGTCGGGATGAGCAGTTCTTC. Encoded protein: CASSAGGSGSRDEQFF.

This clonotype has just a few counts. This chain uses TRBV5-1 with TRBJ2-2; 14 nucleotides agree with TRBD2. V was clipped by 3 bases and J by 3 bases; unmatched bases: 4. The CDR3 runs to 17 residues. Germline V lookup: CDR1 SGHRS, CDR2 YFSETQ. The CDR3 sequence is CASSSGLAGEDTGELFF. CDR3 sequence (DNA): TGCGCCAGCAGCTCGGGACTAGCGGGAGAGGACACCGGGGAGCTGTTTTTT.

The V and J genes are TRBV12-3 or TRBV12-4 and TRBJ2-1; TRBD1 or TRBD2 may be the D gene (5 bases each). V lost 3 bases to trimming and J lost 5 bases, with 17 bases between them. There are 16 residues in the CDR3. CDR3 sequence: CASSLVLGEIDNEQFF. The CDR3 region has the DNA TGTGCCAGCAGTTTGGTTTTGGGGGAGATCGACAATGAGCAGTTCTTC.

The CDR3 DNA is TGTGCCAGCAGCTTATCCCATACAACAACAGTGAACACTGAAGCTTTCTTT. Translated: CASSLSHTTTVNTEAFF. The chain carries TRBV11-2 and TRBJ1-1; D unresolved. The CDR3 consists of 17 residues. Per the germline V gene, CDR1 is SGHAT and CDR2 is FQNNGV. V shed 2 bases and J shed 0 bases, with 16 bases lying between them.

The chain uses TRBV6-2 or TRBV6-3 and TRBJ1-5; no clear D. Trimming left V 3 bases short and J 3 bases short, with 9 bases between. CDR3 size: 14 residues. Germline lookup yields CDR1 MNHEY and CDR2 SVGEGT. The CDR3 here is CASSYGVVNQPQHF. Here the CDR3 DNA reads TGTGCCAGCAGTTATGGGGTAGTCAATCAGCCCCAGCATTTT.

This chain links TRBV7-2 with TRBJ2-4, with 11 bases fitting TRBD2. This CDR3 comprises 14 residues. CDR1 and CDR2 from the germline V gene are SGHTA and FQGNSA. V shed 1 base and J 9 bases; nucleotides not matched to a gene: 2. CDR3 sequence: CASSLEGTSGIQYF. DNA of the CDR3: TGTGCCAGCAGCTTAGAGGGGACTAGCGGCATTCAGTACTTC.

V and J are TRBV10-3 and TRBJ1-5; D is ambiguous. CDR1 is ENHRY, CDR2 SYGVKD, per germline. The CDR3 is 13 amino acids. The germline V and J ends were trimmed by 2 bases and 5 bases, with 7 bases remaining between them. CDR3 DNA sequence: TGTGCCATCAGTGAGGACTCCTATCAGCCCCAGCATTTT. Amino acid sequence: CAISEDSYQPQHF.

V and J are TRBV5-5 and TRBJ2-2, with TRBD1 as a possible D gene (5 bases). The V gene lost 4 bases and the J gene lost 5 bases, with 18 bases spanning the gap. CDR3 length: 16 amino acids. The germline V gene has CDR1 SGHKS and CDR2 YYEKEE (reference sequence). This CDR3 is CASSHALGLETGELFF. CDR3 DNA sequence: TGTGCCAGCAGCCACGCGCTGGGGCTTGAGACCGGGGAGCTGTTTTTT.

This clonotype has only a few counts. CDR3 nucleotides: TGCAGCGTTGGGACAGGTTGGGCAGATACGCAGTATTTT. This encodes CSVGTGWADTQYF. This chain links TRBV29-1 with TRBJ2-3; TRBD1 matches 7 bases. V lost 4 bases to trimming and J lost 4 bases; unmatched junction nucleotides: 5. The germline gives CDR1 SQVTM, CDR2 ANQGSEA. This CDR3 has 13 amino acids.

The chain employs TRBV11-3 and TRBJ1-1; the D gene is possibly TRBD1 (5 bases). The germline V gene encodes CDR1 SGHNT and CDR2 YENEEA. The CDR3 has 13 residues. V gave up 8 bases and J gave up 7 bases, with 17 bases separating them. CDR3 nucleotide sequence: TGTGCCAGCTCGAGGGGCGGGGGGATTGAAGCTTTCTTT. Translated, it gives CASSRGGGIEAFF.

V usage is TRBV4-3 and J usage is TRBJ1-1; D is possibly TRBD1 (6 bases). The CDR3 runs to 15 residues. Trimming pared 0 bases from V and 5 bases from J, leaving 13 bases between. Germline loops: CDR1 LGHNA, CDR2 YSLEER. The CDR3 reads CASSQDRGGVTEAFF. CDR3 nucleotide sequence: TGCGCCAGCAGCCAAGATCGAGGGGGAGTTACTGAAGCTTTCTTT.

The V gene is TRBV5-8, the J gene TRBJ2-4, with TRBD1 matching over 8 bases. Germline trimming cut 5 bases from V and 8 bases from J; bases unmatched to any gene: 12. The CDR3 is made up of 15 amino acids. Germline V gene data show CDR1 as SGHTS and CDR2 as YDEGEE. The CDR3 sequence is CASSSGQGRSYIQYF. In DNA form, the CDR3 reads TGTGCCAGCAGTTCCGGACAGGGTCGGTCATACATTCAGTACTTC.